Given below is one T cell receptor (beta chain) in context. This same CDR3 is encoded by further DNA sequences in the sample. These data belong to a study of shared clonotypes between healthy human individuals. Turning to the study itself: A couple of female and three male donors aged 18 to 49 were enrolled.

Deep level was the assay's run setting. Method: immunoSEQ multiplex PCR; TCRdb's copy keeps in-frame clones and lacks some. In the table there are about 2 million clones, 90% to 95% of which are singletons. Sequenced: naive CD4+ T cells sorted from blood. Subset reported: CD45RA+ positively selected. The sequence derives from a young man in good health.

The CDR3 here is CASSSQGSGEKLFF. In nucleotides, the CDR3 is TGTGCCAGCAGTTCCCAGGGTTCGGGTGAAAAACTGTTTTTT. The rearrangement joins TRBV2 to TRBJ1-4, with D perhaps TRBD1 (5 bases). CDR1 is SNHLY, CDR2 FYNNEI, per germline. The CDR3 covers 14 residues. Deletions cut 5 bases from V and 7 bases from J, with 14 bases between.